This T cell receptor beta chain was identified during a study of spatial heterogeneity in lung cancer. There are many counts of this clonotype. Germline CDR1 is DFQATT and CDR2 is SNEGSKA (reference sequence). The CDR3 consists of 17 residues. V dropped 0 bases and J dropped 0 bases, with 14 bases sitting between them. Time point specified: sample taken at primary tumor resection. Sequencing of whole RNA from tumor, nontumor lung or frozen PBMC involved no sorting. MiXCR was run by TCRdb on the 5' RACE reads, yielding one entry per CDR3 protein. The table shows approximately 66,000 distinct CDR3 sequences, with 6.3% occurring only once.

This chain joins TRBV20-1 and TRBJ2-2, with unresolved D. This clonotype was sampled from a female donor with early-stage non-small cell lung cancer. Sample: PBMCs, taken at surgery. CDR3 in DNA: TGCAGTGCTAGAGATCCCCGTGGCGCCCCGAACACCGGGGAGCTGTTTTTT. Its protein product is CSARDPRGAPNTGELFF.